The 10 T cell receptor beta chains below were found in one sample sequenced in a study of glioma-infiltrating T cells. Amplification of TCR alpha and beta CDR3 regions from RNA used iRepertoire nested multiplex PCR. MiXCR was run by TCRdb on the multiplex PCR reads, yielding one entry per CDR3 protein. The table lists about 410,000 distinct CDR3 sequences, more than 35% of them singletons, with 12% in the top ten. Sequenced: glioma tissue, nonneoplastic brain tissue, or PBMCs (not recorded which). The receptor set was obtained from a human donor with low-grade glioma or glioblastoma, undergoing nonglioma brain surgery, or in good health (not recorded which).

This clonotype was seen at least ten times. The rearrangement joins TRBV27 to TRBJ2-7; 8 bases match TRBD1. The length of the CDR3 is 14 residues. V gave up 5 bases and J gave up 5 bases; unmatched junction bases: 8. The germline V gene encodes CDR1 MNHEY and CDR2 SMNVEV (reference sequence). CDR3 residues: CASSTRTGKNEQYF. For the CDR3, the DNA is TGTGCCAGCAGTACCCGGACAGGGAAGAACGAGCAGTACTTC.

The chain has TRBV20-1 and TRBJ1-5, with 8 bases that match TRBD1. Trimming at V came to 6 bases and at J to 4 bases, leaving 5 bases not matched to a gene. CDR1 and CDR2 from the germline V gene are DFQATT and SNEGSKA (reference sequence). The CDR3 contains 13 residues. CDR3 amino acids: CSAQDRVNQPQHF. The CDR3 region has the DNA TGCAGTGCCCAGGACAGGGTTAATCAGCCCCAGCATTTT.

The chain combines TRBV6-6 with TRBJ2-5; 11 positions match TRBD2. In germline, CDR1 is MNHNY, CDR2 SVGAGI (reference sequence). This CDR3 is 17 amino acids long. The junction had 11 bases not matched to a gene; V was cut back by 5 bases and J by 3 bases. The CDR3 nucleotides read TGTGCCAGCAGTGACCTATTCGGGACTAGCGGAAAAGAGACCCAGTACTTC. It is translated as CASSDLFGTSGKETQYF.

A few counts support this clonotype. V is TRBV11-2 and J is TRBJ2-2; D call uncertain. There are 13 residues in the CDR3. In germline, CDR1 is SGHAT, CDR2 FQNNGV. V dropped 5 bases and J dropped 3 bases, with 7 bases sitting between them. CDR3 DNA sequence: TGTGCCAGCAGCCAGACGTACACCGGGGAGCTGTTTTTT. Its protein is CASSQTYTGELFF.

The chain's CDR3 is CASSLWGRGNTIYF. The CDR3 region has the DNA TGTGCCAGCAGCTTATGGGGGCGAGGAAACACCATATATTTT. J is TRBJ1-3 and V is TRBV7-9; possible D gene TRBD1, 6 bases. This CDR3 has 14 residues. Trimming took 2 bases from V and 4 from J, leaving 9 bases between them. In germline, CDR1 is SEHNR, CDR2 FQNEAQ (reference sequence). The variable domain in full, with the rest retrieved from reference TRBV7-9 and TRBJ1-3, is DTGVSQNPRHKITKRGQNVTFRCDPISEHNRLYWYRQTLGQGPEFLTYFQNEAQLEKSRLLSDRFSAERPKGSFSTLEIQRTEQGDSAMYLCASSLWGRGNTIYFGEGSWLTVV.

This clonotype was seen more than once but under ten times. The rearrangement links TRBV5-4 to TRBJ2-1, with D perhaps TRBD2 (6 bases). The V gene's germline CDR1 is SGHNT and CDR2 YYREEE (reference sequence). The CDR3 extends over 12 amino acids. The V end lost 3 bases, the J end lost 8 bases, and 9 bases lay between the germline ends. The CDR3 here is CASSWRGYEQFF. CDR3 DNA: TGTGCCAGCAGCTGGCGGGGCTATGAGCAGTTCTTC.

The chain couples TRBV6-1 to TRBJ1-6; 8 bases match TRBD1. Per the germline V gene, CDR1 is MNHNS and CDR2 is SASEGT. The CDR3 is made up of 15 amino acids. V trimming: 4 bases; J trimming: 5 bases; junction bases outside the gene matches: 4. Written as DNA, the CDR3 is TGTGCCAGCAGTGGGACAGGGAGAAATAATTCACCCCTCCACTTT. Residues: CASSGTGRNNSPLHF.

The CDR3 sequence: CASSFEGAADTQYF. The CDR3 DNA follows: TGTGCCAGCAGTTTCGAGGGGGCGGCAGATACGCAGTATTTT. This sequence joins TRBV12-3 or TRBV12-4 and TRBJ2-3; 7 bases are shared with TRBD1. CDR3 length: 14 residues. V dropped 3 bases and J dropped 4; count of bases not matched to a gene: 4.

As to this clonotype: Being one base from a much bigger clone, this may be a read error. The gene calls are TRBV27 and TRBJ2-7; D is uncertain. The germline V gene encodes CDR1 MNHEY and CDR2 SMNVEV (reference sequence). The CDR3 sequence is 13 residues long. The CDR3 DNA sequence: TGTGCCGGCAGTTTATCCCTCGGCGACGAGCAGTACTTC. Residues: CAGSLSLGDEQYF.

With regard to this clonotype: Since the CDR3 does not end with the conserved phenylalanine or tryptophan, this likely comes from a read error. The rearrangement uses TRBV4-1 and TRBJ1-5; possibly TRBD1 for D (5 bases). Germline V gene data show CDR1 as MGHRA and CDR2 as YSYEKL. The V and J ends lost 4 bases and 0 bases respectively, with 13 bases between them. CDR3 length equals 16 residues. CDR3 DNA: TGCGCCAGCAGCCGTGGGACGGCAGATAGCAATCAGCCCCAGCATCTT. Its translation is CASSRGTADSNQPQHL.